The 17 T cell receptor beta chains below were found in one sample sequenced in a study of OX40 agonist ivuxolimab in advanced cancers. TCRdb keeps only in-frame clones here, not all; method: immunoSEQ multiplex PCR. The sample includes tens of thousands of clones, 91% seen only once; the top ten take 2.6%. The source was CD4+ or CD8+ T cells sorted from blood, collected in a trial of the OX40 agonist ivuxolimab. These TCRs come from an adult with an advanced solid tumor such as melanoma, head and neck, liver or kidney cancer.

This chain links TRBV7-2 with TRBJ2-5, with D unresolved. The germline gives CDR1 SGHTA, CDR2 FQGNSA. This CDR3 contains 14 residues. V lost 4 bases, J lost 4 bases, and 13 bases lay in between. CDR3 residues: CASSSKGPGETQYF. The CDR3 DNA sequence: TGTGCCAGCAGCTCTAAGGGTCCCGGAGAGACCCAGTACTTC.

The chain is built from TRBV30 and TRBJ2-1; possible D gene TRBD1, 8 bases. The CDR3 extends over 14 amino acids. Between the trimmed V and J ends, which lost 0 bases and 4 bases, there was a span of 10 bases. CDR1 is GTSNPN, CDR2 SVGIG, per germline (reference sequence). CDR3 in DNA: TGTGCCTGGAGTGTACAGGGGGGGTACAATGAGCAGTTCTTC. Its translation: CAWSVQGGYNEQFF.

This chain uses TRBV7-9 with TRBJ2-6; no reliable D call. CDR1 is SEHNR, CDR2 FQNEAQ, per germline (reference sequence). With 1 base removed from V and 3 bases from J, the gap between germline ends came to 4 bases. The CDR3 spans 14 residues. The chain's CDR3 is CASSLDGGANVLTF. The DNA for the CDR3 is TGTGCCAGCAGCTTAGATGGTGGGGCCAACGTCCTGACTTTC. Full variable domain (missing parts from reference TRBV7-9 and TRBJ2-6): DTGVSQNPRHKITKRGQNVTFRCDPISEHNRLYWYRQTLGQGPEFLTYFQNEAQLEKSRLLSDRFSAERPKGSFSTLEIQRTEQGDSAMYLCASSLDGGANVLTFGAGSRLTVL.

CDR3 sequence: CASSANPGGETQYF. CDR3 sequence (DNA): TGTGCCAGCAGCGCCAATCCTGGTGGCGAGACCCAGTACTTC. This chain links TRBV7-2 with TRBJ2-5, with D uncertain. Trimming shortened V by 5 bases and J by 5 bases, and 15 bases separated the two germline ends. From germline, CDR1 is SGHTA and CDR2 FQGNSA. There are 14 residues in the CDR3.

The rearrangement links TRBV2 to TRBJ1-1; 7 nucleotides agree with TRBD1. The CDR3 sequence is 15 residues long. Germline values: CDR1 SNHLY, CDR2 FYNNEI. The V segment lost 4 bases and the J segment 1 base; nucleotides outside the gene matches: 6. The CDR3 protein is CASSVTGQTNTEAFF. CDR3 in DNA: TGTGCCAGCAGTGTTACGGGACAGACGAACACTGAAGCTTTCTTT. Variable domain in full (rest from reference TRBV2 and TRBJ1-1): EPEVTQTPSHQVTQMGQEVILRCVPISNHLYFYWYRQILGQKVEFLVSFYNNEISEKSEIFDDQFSVERPDGSNFTLKIRSTKLEDSAMYFCASSVTGQTNTEAFFGQGTRLTVV.

J is TRBJ2-1 and V is TRBV9, with 9 bases identical to TRBD2. CDR3 length equals 16 residues. Looked up from germline, CDR1 is SGDLS and CDR2 is YYNGEE. V dropped 2 bases and J dropped 6; count of bases not matched to a gene: 9. The CDR3 here is CASSVAAGGLINEQFF. The CDR3, as DNA: TGTGCCAGCAGCGTTGCGGCGGGAGGGCTTATCAATGAGCAGTTCTTC.

The chain joins TRBV5-5 to TRBJ2-3; possibly TRBD2 for D (6 bases). CDR3 length: 16 amino acids. The germline CDR1 and CDR2 sequences are SGHKS and YYEKEE (reference sequence). V lost 4 bases and J 2 bases, leaving 17 bases between the germline ends. CDR3 DNA: TGTGCCAGCAGCCCCCTCGGCGGAGGGAACACAGATACGCAGTATTTT. Its protein is CASSPLGGGNTDTQYF.

This sequence joins TRBV6-5 and TRBJ2-5, with a possible D match to TRBD2 (5 bases). TRBJ2-7 matches the DNA end more closely, so the J call is doubtful. The CDR3 runs 15 residues. Germline CDR1 and CDR2: MNHEY and SVGAGI. CDR3 coding DNA: TGTGCCAGCAGTGGAACTACTAGGGCAATTCACGAGCAGTACTTC. The encoded protein is CASSGTTRAIHEQYF.

The chain recombines TRBV28 with TRBJ2-1; 7 bases align to TRBD1. CDR1 MDHEN and CDR2 SYDVKM come from the germline V gene. V trimming: 6 bases; J trimming: 4 bases; junction bases outside the gene matches: 9. CDR3 length: 15 amino acids. The CDR3 sequence is CASSAPRGRYNEQFF. The CDR3 bases are TGTGCCAGCAGCGCCCCAAGGGGGCGGTACAATGAGCAGTTCTTC.

The chain joins TRBV6-5 to TRBJ2-7; D is undetermined. The germline V and J ends were trimmed by 6 bases and 0 bases, with 9 bases remaining between them. The CDR3 extends over 13 amino acids. CDR1 is MNHEY and CDR2 is SVGAGI in the germline V gene. The CDR3 bases are TGTGCCAGCAGGGAACAAAGCTCCTACGAGCAGTACTTC. As protein: CASREQSSYEQYF.

The chain combines TRBV28 with TRBJ1-2; tentatively, D is TRBD1 (5 bases). CDR3 length: 13 residues. V dropped 5 bases and J dropped 8 bases, with 15 bases sitting between them. The germline CDR1 and CDR2 sequences are MDHEN and SYDVKM. The CDR3 loop is CASSGWDLGGYTF. CDR3 nucleotides: TGTGCCAGCAGTGGTTGGGACTTGGGGGGCTACACCTTC.

The rearrangement uses TRBV6-6 and TRBJ2-1; D not resolved. This CDR3 region has 13 residues. Germline V gene data show CDR1 as MNHNY and CDR2 as SVGAGI (reference sequence). Deletions cut 5 bases from V and 4 bases from J, with 9 bases between. CDR3 DNA sequence: TGTGCCAGCAGTCAGCTGGGTTACAATGAGCAGTTCTTC. This gives the protein CASSQLGYNEQFF.

This chain uses TRBV7-9 with TRBJ2-3, with a tentative D call TRBD2 (5 bases). Germline V lookup: CDR1 SEHNR, CDR2 FQNEAQ (reference sequence). This CDR3 has 12 residues. V was cut by 4 bases and J by 8 bases, with 10 bases left in between. CDR3 DNA: TGTGCCAGCAGCTCCCCGGCGGGTACGCAGTATTTT. Translated: CASSSPAGTQYF.

The V gene is TRBV7-2, the J gene TRBJ2-3, with D unresolved. Germline V gene sequence: CDR1 SGHTA, CDR2 FQGNSA. The V gene lost 3 bases and the J gene lost 5 bases, with 9 bases spanning the gap. The CDR3 consists of 13 residues. The CDR3 bases are TGTGCCAGCAGCTTGTCGGGTTTAGATACGCAGTATTTT. Translating it yields CASSLSGLDTQYF.

In its sample, this clone was seen once. This rearrangement joins TRBV29-1 to TRBJ2-5, with D uncertain. Germline assignment: CDR1 SQVTM and CDR2 ANQGSEA. This CDR3 comprises 12 residues. Trimming pared 5 bases from V and 4 bases from J, leaving 11 bases between. The CDR3 here is CSVRPGSETQYF. CDR3 nucleotides: TGCAGCGTTCGGCCAGGTTCAGAGACCCAGTACTTC.

This chain connects TRBV5-1 to TRBJ2-7; TRBD1 might be the D (6 bases). Germline CDR1 SGHRS, CDR2 YFSETQ. The CDR3 contains 14 residues. Trimming pared 6 bases from V and 3 bases from J, leaving 16 bases between. The CDR3 protein is CASTPDRTYYEQYF. The DNA for the CDR3 is TGCGCCAGCACCCCCGACAGGACATACTACGAGCAGTACTTC.

The chain has TRBV5-1 and TRBJ2-5, with 11 bases aligning to TRBD2. Trimming removed 4 bases from V and 7 bases from J; junction bases left unmatched: 12. Germline CDR1 SGHRS, CDR2 YFSETQ. CDR3 length: 16 residues. The CDR3: CASSPTKLAGVATQYF. As DNA, the CDR3 is TGCGCCAGCAGCCCTACCAAACTAGCGGGAGTCGCGACCCAGTACTTC.